This T cell receptor (beta chain) was sequenced in a study of blood T cell repertoires in COVID-19. This CDR3 contains 14 residues. V was pared by 5 bases and J by 5 bases, with 6 bases of the junction left unmatched. The germline gives CDR1 MNHEY, CDR2 SVGAGI. Clones were sequenced by immunoSEQ multiplex PCR, and TCRdb holds only the in-frame ones, with some missing. The sample comprises about 250,000 clones, roughly 90% of which are singletons, and about 2.5% rests with the top ten. The specimen was PBMCs or T cells enriched from blood (not recorded which). This chain joins TRBV6-5 and TRBJ1-5, with TRBD1 matching over 7 bases. The receptor was isolated from a woman aged 25 to 45 with acute COVID-19. The DNA of the CDR3 is TGTGCCAGCAGTAGACAGGGTGGTCATCAGCCCCAGCATTTT. Translation: CASSRQGGHQPQHF.